This TCR beta chain emerged from a study of T cells in Graves' hyperthyroidism and ophthalmopathy. Amplification of TCR beta CDR3 regions used RNA as the template. During a first-round RT-PCR of the TCR CDR3, the HTBI primer set was used. TCRdb analysed the multiplex PCR reads with MiXCR anew, one entry per CDR3 protein. Found here are roughly 510,000 distinct CDR3 sequences, about 45% of them singletons; the top ten hold about two fifths. This clonotype was seen ten or more times. What it binds is not known. General study results and limits: Blood also contained most expanded thyroid clonotypes above 0.001.

CDR3 length: 12 residues. The germline V and J ends were trimmed by 1 base and 2 bases, with 6 bases remaining between them. From germline, CDR1 is DFQATT and CDR2 SNEGSKA (reference sequence). The rearrangement joins TRBV20-1 to TRBJ2-7; no clear D. The TCR was taken from an adult woman with Graves' disease, either hyperthyroidism or ophthalmopathy (not recorded which). Sequencing input: peripheral blood or thyroid tissue (not recorded which). CDR3: CSARVSTYEQYF. As DNA, the CDR3 is TGCAGTGCTAGAGTCTCTACCTACGAGCAGTACTTC.